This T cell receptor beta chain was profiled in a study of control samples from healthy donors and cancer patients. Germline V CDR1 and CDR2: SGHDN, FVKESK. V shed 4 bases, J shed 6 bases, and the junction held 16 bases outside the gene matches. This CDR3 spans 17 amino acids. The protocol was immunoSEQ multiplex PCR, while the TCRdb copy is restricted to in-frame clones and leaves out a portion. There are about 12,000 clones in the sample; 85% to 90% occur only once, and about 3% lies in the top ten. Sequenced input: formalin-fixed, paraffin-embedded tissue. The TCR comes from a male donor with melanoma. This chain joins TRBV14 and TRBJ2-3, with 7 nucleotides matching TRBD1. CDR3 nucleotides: TGTGCCAGCAGCCGAGTGACAGGGACCTCCGTTTCGGATACGCAGTATTTT. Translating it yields CASSRVTGTSVSDTQYF.